What follows are 24 T cell receptor beta chains derived from one specimen sequenced in a study of T cell repertoires in cytomegalovirus infection. TCRdb re-analysed the reads in MiXCR, keeping a single row per CDR3 protein. This sample carries 740,000 or so distinct CDR3 sequences, 35% of them seen once, and the ten largest clones take around 2.6%. The material sequenced was PBMCs. The receptors here all came from a human donor in good health (CMV status not recorded). Some clones in this sample may be carry-over from other donors' samples.

The CDR3 DNA reads TGTGCCAGCAGTTATCCCAGGGGGCGAAGAGGCAATCAGCCCCAGCATTTT. It yields the protein CASSYPRGRRGNQPQHF. The V gene is TRBV12-3 or TRBV12-4, the J gene TRBJ1-5, with 8 bases matching TRBD1. The CDR3 extends over 17 amino acids. With V trimmed by 4 bases and J by 2 bases, 10 bases remained unmatched.

In its sample, this clonotype was seen a few times. CDR3 sequence: CASRLSGPNEKLFF. CDR3 DNA sequence: TGTGCCAGCAGACTCTCGGGGCCTAATGAAAAACTGTTTTTT. This rearrangement joins TRBV7-9 to TRBJ1-4; tentatively, D is TRBD1 (5 bases). Trimming took off 6 bases at V and 3 bases at J, with 11 bases between the two ends. The germline gives CDR1 SEHNR, CDR2 FQNEAQ (reference sequence). CDR3 length equals 14 residues.

This clonotype has more than one count but fewer than ten. J is TRBJ1-1 and V is TRBV7-6; maybe TRBD1 (6 bases). CDR1 SGHVS and CDR2 FNYEAQ come from the germline V gene. With 11 bases removed from V and 1 base from J, the gap between germline ends came to 14 bases. The CDR3 contains 13 residues. In DNA form, the CDR3 reads TGTGCCGGGGGACGGGGGCCGAACACTGAAGCTTTCTTT. It encodes CAGGRGPNTEAFF.

This clonotype was seen only a few times. DNA for the CDR3: TGTGCCAGCAGTATGGGGAAAGGCAATCAGCCCCAGCATTTT. It yields the protein CASSMGKGNQPQHF. V usage is TRBV6-1 and J usage is TRBJ1-5; no clear D gene. V lost 5 bases and J lost 2, with 10 bases in between. The CDR3 totals 14 residues. Germline V gives CDR1 MNHNS, CDR2 SASEGT.

This clonotype has just a few counts. This chain uses TRBV9 with TRBJ1-1; D not certain. The V end was cut by 0 bases, the J end by 4 bases, with 7 bases between. Germline lookup yields CDR1 SGDLS and CDR2 YYNGEE. CDR3 length: 13 residues. CDR3 region: CASSVASGTEAFF. Written as DNA, the CDR3 is TGTGCCAGCAGCGTAGCAAGCGGCACTGAAGCTTTCTTT.

V and J are TRBV7-4 and TRBJ2-1; 11 bases fit TRBD2. After removal of 4 bases from V and 9 bases from J, the junction contained 11 bases not matched to a gene. Germline V CDR1 and CDR2: SGHVT, SQSDAQ. CDR3 length: 16 residues. The CDR3 sequence is CASSSPSSGRAPEQFF. The CDR3, as DNA: TGTGCCAGCAGCTCCCCGAGTAGCGGGAGGGCACCTGAGCAGTTCTTC.

This clonotype was found a few times. V usage is TRBV6-6 and J usage is TRBJ1-1; D ambiguous. CDR3 length equals 17 residues. V was shortened by 4 bases and J by 3 bases, with 21 bases between the two germline ends. CDR1 and CDR2 from the germline V gene are MNHNY and SVGAGI (reference sequence). Written as DNA, the CDR3 is TGTGCCAGCAGTTCCTCCAGATCCGGCCTAAAGGACACTGAAGCTTTCTTT. This translates into CASSSSRSGLKDTEAFF.

This clonotype was seen a few times. The V call is TRBV10-3, the J call TRBJ2-7; D is tentatively TRBD1 or TRBD2 (7 bases each). This CDR3 region has 14 residues. Germline-derived CDR1 and CDR2 are ENHRY and SYGVKD. V gave up 6 bases and J gave up 6 bases, with 18 bases separating them. The CDR3 reads CAISSGTVNPEQYF. The CDR3 region has the DNA TGTGCCATCAGCAGCGGGACAGTGAATCCCGAGCAGTACTTC.

This clonotype was seen repeatedly, ten times or more. The gene calls are TRBV6-1 and TRBJ1-5, with D possibly matching TRBD1 (6 bases). Germline lookup yields CDR1 MNHNS and CDR2 SASEGT. The CDR3 runs to 13 residues. V lost 6 bases, J lost 3 bases, and 9 bases lay in between. The CDR3 sequence: CASRTGPNQPQHF. The CDR3 region has the DNA TGTGCCAGCAGGACAGGACCCAATCAGCCCCAGCATTTT.

This clonotype was observed a handful of times. The rearrangement links TRBV28 to TRBJ1-3; D is unresolved. This CDR3 region has 17 residues. CDR1 and CDR2 (germline): MDHEN, SYDVKM. Trimming removed 3 bases from V and 0 bases from J, with 15 bases in between. The CDR3 region has the DNA TGTGCCAGCAGTTTCCGGGGAGGCGCCGGCTCTGGAAACACCATATATTTT. It yields the protein CASSFRGGAGSGNTIYF. Looking up the rest from reference TRBV28 and TRBJ1-3 gives the full variable domain: DVKVTQSSRYLVKRTGEKVFLECVQDMDHENMFWYRQDPGLGLRLIYFSYDVKMKEKGDIPEGYSVSREKKERFSLILESASTNQTSMYLCASSFRGGAGSGNTIYFGEGSWLTVV.

This clonotype was recorded many times. CDR3 loop: CASSLQVYSYEQYF. The CDR3 bases are TGTGCCAGCAGCTTGCAAGTTTACTCCTACGAGCAGTACTTC. The genes are TRBV7-2 and TRBJ2-7, with D hard to call. Germline V gene sequence: CDR1 SGHTA, CDR2 FQGNSA. The CDR3 has 14 residues. The V end lost 3 bases, the J end lost 0 bases, and 9 bases lay between the germline ends.

This clonotype has a handful of counts. J is TRBJ1-2 and V is TRBV7-9, with D tentatively TRBD1 (5 bases). With 1 base removed from V and 4 bases from J, the gap between germline ends came to 10 bases. Germline V gene data show CDR1 as SEHNR and CDR2 as FQNEAQ (reference sequence). The CDR3 extends over 14 amino acids. CDR3 DNA sequence: TGTGCCAGCAGCTTAGGGGGGACGGCCTATGGCTACACCTTC. It is translated as CASSLGGTAYGYTF.

This clonotype was detected only a few times. V gene TRBV12-3 or TRBV12-4 combines with J gene TRBJ2-7; D is perhaps TRBD2 (6 bases). The CDR3 runs 13 residues. With 7 bases removed from V and 1 base from J, the gap between germline ends came to 11 bases. The CDR3 region has the DNA TGTGCCAGCACCCTAGGAGGGTCCTACGAGCAGTACTTC. Translating it yields CASTLGGSYEQYF.

The rearrangement links TRBV28 to TRBJ2-5; D perhaps matches TRBD2 (5 bases). The CDR3 consists of 15 residues. The V end was cut by 3 bases, the J end by 7 bases, with 18 bases between. CDR1 and CDR2 from the germline V gene are MDHEN and SYDVKM. CDR3 sequence: CASSLISSGSGTQYF. The CDR3 DNA is TGTGCCAGCAGTTTGATCTCCAGCGGTTCAGGGACCCAGTACTTC.

The chain joins TRBV7-2 to TRBJ2-7; TRBD2 might be the D (5 bases). The germline CDR1 and CDR2 sequences are SGHTA and FQGNSA. CDR3 size: 13 residues. Trimming took 7 bases from V and 2 from J, leaving 12 bases between them. CDR3 sequence (DNA): TGTGCCAGCAACGCGGACTCCGCCTACGAGCAGTACTTC. Amino acids: CASNADSAYEQYF. Full variable domain (outside the CDR3, taken from reference TRBV7-2 and TRBJ2-7): GAGVSQSPSNKVTEKGKDVELRCDPISGHTALYWYRQSLGQGLEFLIYFQGNSAPDKSGLPSDRFSAERTGGSVSTLTIQRTQQEDSAVYLCASNADSAYEQYFGPGTRLTVT.

This chain joins TRBV28 and TRBJ2-7, with a possible D match to TRBD1 (5 bases). CDR3 length equals 18 residues. In germline, CDR1 is MDHEN, CDR2 SYDVKM. Trimming shortened V by 6 bases and J by 9 bases, and 33 bases separated the two germline ends. The CDR3 region has the DNA TGTGCCAGCAGCCGACGGACCCTGATACAGGTCGGAGTTCAAGGGCAGTACTTC. It specifies CASSRRTLIQVGVQGQYF. The entire variable domain, with the rest obtained from reference TRBV28 and TRBJ2-7, is as follows: DVKVTQSSRYLVKRTGEKVFLECVQDMDHENMFWYRQDPGLGLRLIYFSYDVKMKEKGDIPEGYSVSREKKERFSLILESASTNQTSMYLCASSRRTLIQVGVQGQYFGPGTRLTVT.

J is TRBJ1-1 and V is TRBV5-1, with 8 nucleotides matching TRBD1. This CDR3 has 16 amino acids. Trimming at V came to 0 bases and at J to 0 bases, leaving 4 bases not matched to a gene. Looked up from germline, CDR1 is SGHRS and CDR2 is YFSETQ. CDR3 sequence reads: CASSLGTGTMNTEAFF. As DNA, the CDR3 is TGCGCCAGCAGCTTGGGGACAGGGACCATGAACACTGAAGCTTTCTTT.

This clonotype was observed a few times. The chain recombines TRBV7-2 with TRBJ1-4; TRBD1 matches at 10 bases. Germline CDR1 and CDR2: SGHTA and FQGNSA. The junction had 7 bases not matched to a gene; V was cut back by 5 bases and J by 7 bases. This CDR3 has 15 amino acids. CDR3 DNA sequence: TGTGCCAGCAGCAGAAGGACAGGGGGGACTGAAAAACTGTTTTTT. It yields the protein CASSRRTGGTEKLFF. Full variable domain (rest looked up from reference TRBV7-2 and TRBJ1-4): GAGVSQSPSNKVTEKGKDVELRCDPISGHTALYWYRQSLGQGLEFLIYFQGNSAPDKSGLPSDRFSAERTGGSVSTLTIQRTQQEDSAVYLCASSRRTGGTEKLFFGSGTQLSVL.

The table lists this clonotype with a count of one. The rearrangement joins TRBV6-2 or TRBV6-3 to TRBJ2-7; the match to TRBD2 covers 11 bases. The germline V gene encodes CDR1 MNHEY and CDR2 SVGEGT. J gave up 5 bases and V 5 bases, and 14 bases lay outside the gene matches. The CDR3 runs to 17 residues. Here the CDR3 reads CASSIKLSGGAPDEQYF. CDR3 bases: TGTGCCAGCAGTATAAAGCTTAGCGGGGGGGCACCTGACGAGCAGTACTTC.

This clonotype was seen a handful of times. The chain carries TRBV7-6 and TRBJ2-5; D is undetermined. CDR1 and CDR2 (germline): SGHVS, FNYEAQ. This CDR3 has 14 residues. Trimming pared 5 bases from V and 3 bases from J, leaving 13 bases between. CDR3 DNA: TGTGCCAGCAGCCCTCGGCGGCAGAAAGAGACCCAGTACTTC. Its protein product is CASSPRRQKETQYF.

The chain is built from TRBV29-1 and TRBJ2-3; 7 bases align to TRBD1. Germline CDR1 SQVTM, CDR2 ANQGSEA. The CDR3 covers 16 residues. V dropped 6 bases and J dropped 2; count of bases not matched to a gene: 14. As DNA, the CDR3 is TGCAGCGTCCAAAGTACAGGGGCTTTCTTCACAGATACGCAGTATTTT. This gives the protein CSVQSTGAFFTDTQYF.

The chain is built from TRBV28 and TRBJ1-5, with D uncertain. This CDR3 is 12 amino acids long. V lost 3 bases and J lost 12, with 12 bases in between. Germline V gene lookup returns CDR1 MDHEN and CDR2 SYDVKM. The CDR3 DNA is TGTGCCAGCAGTTTCGGCGGGTGGCACCAGCATTTT. Translation: CASSFGGWHQHF.

This chain connects TRBV27 to TRBJ2-7; D is unclear. The CDR3 length is 14 residues. V lost 4 bases, J lost 3 bases, and 13 bases lay in between. CDR1 is MNHEY, CDR2 SMNVEV, per germline (reference sequence). The CDR3 loop reads CASSSYGTVYEQYF. The CDR3 bases are TGTGCCAGCAGTTCGTATGGAACAGTCTACGAGCAGTACTTC.

This clonotype was counted a few times. The J gene is TRBJ2-1, the V gene TRBV24-1; D not certain. V was cut by 6 bases and J by 2 bases, with 7 bases left in between. Germline CDR1 KGHDR, CDR2 SFDVKD. CDR3 length equals 13 residues. The CDR3 is CATSSGPYNEQFF. The CDR3 region has the DNA TGTGCCACCAGTTCAGGTCCCTACAATGAGCAGTTCTTC.